The clone carrying this T cell receptor (beta chain) was counted many times. Per the germline V gene, CDR1 is LNHDA and CDR2 is SQIVND (reference sequence). Losses at the gene ends were 5 bases for V and 2 bases for J; bases not matched to a gene: 3. CDR3 size: 14 residues. Genomic DNA provided the template from which TCR beta VDJ and CDR3 profiles were obtained. Each CDR3 protein is one row after TCRdb ran MiXCR on the reads. The sample carries roughly 220,000 distinct CDR3 sequences, roughly 60% recorded once. By flow cytometry, patients selected for sequencing had shown an expansion of CD8+CD57+ cells. This record comes from a study of CD8+CD57+ T cells in acquired aplastic anemia.

The genes are TRBV19 and TRBJ2-7; 10 nucleotides match TRBD1. Sequences were obtained from sorted CD4+, CD8+, or CD8+CD57+ T cells (not recorded which) from PBMCs. This TCR was recovered from a human donor with aplastic anemia. The CDR3 spells CASSPGTGAYEQYF. For the CDR3, the DNA is TGTGCCAGTAGTCCAGGGACAGGGGCCTACGAGCAGTACTTC.